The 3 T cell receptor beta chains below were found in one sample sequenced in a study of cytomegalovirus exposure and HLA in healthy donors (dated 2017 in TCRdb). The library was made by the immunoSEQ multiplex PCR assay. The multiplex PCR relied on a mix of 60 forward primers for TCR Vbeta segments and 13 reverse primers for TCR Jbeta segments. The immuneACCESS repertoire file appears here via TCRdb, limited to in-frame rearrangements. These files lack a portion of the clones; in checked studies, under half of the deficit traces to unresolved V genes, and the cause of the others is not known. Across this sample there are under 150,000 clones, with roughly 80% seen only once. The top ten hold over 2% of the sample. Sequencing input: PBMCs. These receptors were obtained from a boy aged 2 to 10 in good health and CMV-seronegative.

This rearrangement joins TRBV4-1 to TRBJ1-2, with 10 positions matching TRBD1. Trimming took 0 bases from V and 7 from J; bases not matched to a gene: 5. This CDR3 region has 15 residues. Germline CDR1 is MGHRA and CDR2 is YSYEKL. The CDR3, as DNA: TGCGCCAGCAGCCAAGATGGACAGGGGGTAGGTGGCTACACCTTC. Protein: CASSQDGQGVGGYTF.

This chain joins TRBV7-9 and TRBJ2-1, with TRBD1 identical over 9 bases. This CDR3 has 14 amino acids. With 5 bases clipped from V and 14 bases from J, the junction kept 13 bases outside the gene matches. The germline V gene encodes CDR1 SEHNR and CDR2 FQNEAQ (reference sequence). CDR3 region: CASSPGQGNVREFF. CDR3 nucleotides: TGTGCCAGCAGCCCGGGACAGGGAAATGTTAGGGAGTTCTTC. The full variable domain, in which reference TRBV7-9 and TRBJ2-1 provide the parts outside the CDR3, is DTGVSQNPRHKITKRGQNVTFRCDPISEHNRLYWYRQTLGQGPEFLTYFQNEAQLEKSRLLSDRFSAERPKGSFSTLEIQRTEQGDSAMYLCASSPGQGNVREFFGPGTRLTVL.

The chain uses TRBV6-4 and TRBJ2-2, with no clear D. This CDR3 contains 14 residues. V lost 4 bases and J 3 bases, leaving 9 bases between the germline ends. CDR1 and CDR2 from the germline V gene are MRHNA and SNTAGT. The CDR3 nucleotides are TGTGCCAGCAGTGCCGCGTCGGACACCGGGGAGCTGTTTTTT. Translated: CASSAASDTGELFF.